This T cell receptor beta chain was recovered during a study of blood T cell repertoires in COVID-19. Whole-study context: Sites in the United States, Italy and Spain provided acute and convalescent COVID-19 samples. The cDNA or gDNA used as material had been derived from T cells, B-cell-depleted T cells, or PBMCs.

The table came from immunoSEQ multiplex PCR; TCRdb's copy has only in-frame clones and leaves some out. The sample shows approximately 160,000 clones, under 90% of them seen only once. The CDR3 loop spans 13 amino acids. The junction had 12 bases not matched to a gene; V was cut back by 9 bases and J by 8 bases. Germline lookup yields CDR1 LNHDA and CDR2 SQIVND (reference sequence). This sequence joins TRBV19 and TRBJ1-2, with 7 bases lining up with TRBD1. The clonotype comes from an elderly woman with acute or convalescent COVID-19. Sequenced material: peripheral blood. Here the CDR3 DNA reads TGTGCCAGCATCCCACAGGGGAGCGGGGGCTACACCTTC. Encoded protein: CASIPQGSGGYTF.